This T cell receptor (beta chain) was recorded in a study of CD8 T cells in ankylosing spondylitis. The table lists this clonotype with many counts. The antigen remains unidentified. The CDR3 has 18 residues. V was cut by 2 bases and J by 3 bases, with 19 bases left in between. The V gene's germline CDR1 is MNHEY and CDR2 SMNVEV (reference sequence). Scientists made TCR beta libraries using quantitative 5'-RACE with molecular barcodes. TCRdb processed the 5' RACE reads anew with MiXCR; each CDR3 protein has one entry. The data show approximately 550,000 distinct CDR3 sequences, roughly 12% seen once. Regarding the study as a whole: Those disease-linked clones were CD8+; they were also relatively rare in peripheral blood. Reportedly, significant enrichment of disease-linked clones occurred in matched ankylosing spondylitis synovial fluid. A TCR beta motif made of fewer than ten highly homologous variants seemed typical of ankylosing spondylitis blood.

The clonotype comes from a male donor with ankylosing spondylitis. The source material was blood, either unsorted or a sorted T cell fraction (not recorded which). The chain links TRBV27 to TRBJ2-2; D might be TRBD1 (5 bases). Here the CDR3 DNA reads TGTGCCAGCAGTTTAGTGTTGGGGCCGGTCATGGACACCGGGGAGCTGTTTTTT. Protein sequence: CASSLVLGPVMDTGELFF.